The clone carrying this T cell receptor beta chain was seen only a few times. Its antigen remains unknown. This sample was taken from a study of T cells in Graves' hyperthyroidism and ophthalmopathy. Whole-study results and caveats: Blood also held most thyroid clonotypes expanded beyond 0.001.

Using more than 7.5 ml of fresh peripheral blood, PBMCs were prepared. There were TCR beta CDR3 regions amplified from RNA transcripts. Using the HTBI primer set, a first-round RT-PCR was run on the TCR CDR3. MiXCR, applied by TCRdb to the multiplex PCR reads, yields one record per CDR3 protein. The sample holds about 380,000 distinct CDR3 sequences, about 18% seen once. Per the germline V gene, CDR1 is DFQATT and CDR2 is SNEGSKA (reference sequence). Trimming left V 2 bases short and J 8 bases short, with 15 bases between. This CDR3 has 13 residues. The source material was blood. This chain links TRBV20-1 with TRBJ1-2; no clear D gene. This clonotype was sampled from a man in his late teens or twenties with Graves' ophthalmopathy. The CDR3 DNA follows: TGCAGTGCTAGACACCCACTTGTGTCGGGCTACACCTTC. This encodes CSARHPLVSGYTF.